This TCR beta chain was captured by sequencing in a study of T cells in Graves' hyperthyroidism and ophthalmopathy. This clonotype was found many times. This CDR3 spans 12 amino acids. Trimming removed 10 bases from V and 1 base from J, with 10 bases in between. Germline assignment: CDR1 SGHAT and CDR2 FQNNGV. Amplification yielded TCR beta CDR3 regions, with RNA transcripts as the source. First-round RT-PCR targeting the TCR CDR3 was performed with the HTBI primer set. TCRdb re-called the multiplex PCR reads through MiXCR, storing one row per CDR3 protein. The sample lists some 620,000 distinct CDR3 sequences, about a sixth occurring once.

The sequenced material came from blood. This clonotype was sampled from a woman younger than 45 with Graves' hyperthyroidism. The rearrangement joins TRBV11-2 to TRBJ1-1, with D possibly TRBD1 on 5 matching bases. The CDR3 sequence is CATGTANTEAFF. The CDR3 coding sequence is TGTGCCACCGGGACGGCGAACACTGAAGCTTTCTTT. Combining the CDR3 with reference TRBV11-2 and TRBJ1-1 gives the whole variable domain EAGVAQSPRYKIIEKRQSVAFWCNPISGHATLYWYQQILGQGPKLLIQFQNNGVVDDSQLPKDRFSAERLKGVDSTLKIQPAKLEDSAVYLCATGTANTEAFFGQGTRLTVV.